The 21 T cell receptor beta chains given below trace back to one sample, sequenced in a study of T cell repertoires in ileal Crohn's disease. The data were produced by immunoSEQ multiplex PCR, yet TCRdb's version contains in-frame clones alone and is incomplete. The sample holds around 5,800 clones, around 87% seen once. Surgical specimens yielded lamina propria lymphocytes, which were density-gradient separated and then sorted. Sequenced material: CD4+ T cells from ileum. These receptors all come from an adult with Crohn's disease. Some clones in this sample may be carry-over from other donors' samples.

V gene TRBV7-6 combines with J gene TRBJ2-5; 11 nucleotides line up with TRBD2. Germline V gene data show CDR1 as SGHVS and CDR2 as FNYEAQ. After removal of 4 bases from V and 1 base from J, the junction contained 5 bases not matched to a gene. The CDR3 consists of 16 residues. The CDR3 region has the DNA TGTGCCAGCAGCTCTCGACTAGCGGGACTCCAAGAGACCCAGTACTTC. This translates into CASSSRLAGLQETQYF.

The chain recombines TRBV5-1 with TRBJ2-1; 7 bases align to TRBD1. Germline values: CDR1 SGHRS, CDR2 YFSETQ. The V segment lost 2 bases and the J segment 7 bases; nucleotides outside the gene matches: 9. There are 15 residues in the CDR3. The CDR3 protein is CASSLGQEFLNEQFF. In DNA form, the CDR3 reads TGCGCCAGCAGCTTAGGACAGGAGTTCTTGAATGAGCAGTTCTTC.

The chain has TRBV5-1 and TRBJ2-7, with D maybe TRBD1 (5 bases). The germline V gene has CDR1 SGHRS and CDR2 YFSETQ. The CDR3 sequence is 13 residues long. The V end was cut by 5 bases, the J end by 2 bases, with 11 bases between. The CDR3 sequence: CASRDTGTYEQYF. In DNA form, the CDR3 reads TGCGCCAGCAGGGACACAGGAACCTACGAGCAGTACTTC.

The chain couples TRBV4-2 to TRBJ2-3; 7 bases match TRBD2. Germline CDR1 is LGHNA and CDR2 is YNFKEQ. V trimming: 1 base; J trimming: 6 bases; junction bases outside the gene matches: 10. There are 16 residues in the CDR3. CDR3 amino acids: CASSQGGRTRSDTQYF. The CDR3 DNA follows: TGTGCCAGCAGCCAAGGCGGGAGAACAAGAAGTGATACGCAGTATTTT.

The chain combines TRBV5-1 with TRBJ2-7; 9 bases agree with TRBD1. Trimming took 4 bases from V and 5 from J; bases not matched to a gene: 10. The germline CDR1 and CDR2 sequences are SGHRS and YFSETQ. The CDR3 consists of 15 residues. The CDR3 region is CASSQTGTGIHEQYF. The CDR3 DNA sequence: TGCGCCAGCAGCCAAACCGGGACAGGGATCCACGAGCAGTACTTC.

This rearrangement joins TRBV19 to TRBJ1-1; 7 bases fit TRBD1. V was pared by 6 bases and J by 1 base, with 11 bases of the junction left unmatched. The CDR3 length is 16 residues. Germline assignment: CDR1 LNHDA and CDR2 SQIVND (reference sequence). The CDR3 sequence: CASRPKLDRRNTEAFF. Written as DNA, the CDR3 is TGTGCCAGTAGACCTAAATTGGACAGGCGGAACACTGAAGCTTTCTTT.

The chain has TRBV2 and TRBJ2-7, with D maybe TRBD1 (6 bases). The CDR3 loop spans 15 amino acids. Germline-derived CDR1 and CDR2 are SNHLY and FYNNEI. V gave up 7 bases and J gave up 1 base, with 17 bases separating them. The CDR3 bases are TGTGCCAGCAAGGGAGACAGGACATTTTCCTACGAGCAGTACTTC. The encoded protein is CASKGDRTFSYEQYF.

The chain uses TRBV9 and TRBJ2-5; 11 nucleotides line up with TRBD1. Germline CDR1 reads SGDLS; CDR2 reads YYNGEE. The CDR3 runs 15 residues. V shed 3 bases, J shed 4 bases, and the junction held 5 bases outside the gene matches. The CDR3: CASSARDRGGETQYF. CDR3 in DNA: TGTGCCAGCAGCGCCCGGGACAGGGGGGGAGAGACCCAGTACTTC. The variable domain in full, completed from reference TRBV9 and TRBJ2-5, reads DSGVTQTPKHLITATGQRVTLRCSPRSGDLSVYWYQQSLDQGLQFLIQYYNGEERAKGNILERFSAQQFPDLHSELNLSSLELGDSALYFCASSARDRGGETQYFGPGTRLLVL.

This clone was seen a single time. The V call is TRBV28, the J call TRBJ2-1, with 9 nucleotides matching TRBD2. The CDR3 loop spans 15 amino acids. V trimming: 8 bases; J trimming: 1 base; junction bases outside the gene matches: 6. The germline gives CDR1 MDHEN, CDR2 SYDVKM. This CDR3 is CASGLAGASYNEQFF. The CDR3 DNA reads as TGTGCCAGCGGATTAGCGGGAGCTTCCTACAATGAGCAGTTCTTC.

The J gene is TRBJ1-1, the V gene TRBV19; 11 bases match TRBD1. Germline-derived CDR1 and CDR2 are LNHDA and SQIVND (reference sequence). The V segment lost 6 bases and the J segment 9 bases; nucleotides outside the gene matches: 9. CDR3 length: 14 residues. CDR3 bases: TGTGCCAGTAGCATCTCCGGGACAGGGGGGAAAGCTTTCTTT. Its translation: CASSISGTGGKAFF.

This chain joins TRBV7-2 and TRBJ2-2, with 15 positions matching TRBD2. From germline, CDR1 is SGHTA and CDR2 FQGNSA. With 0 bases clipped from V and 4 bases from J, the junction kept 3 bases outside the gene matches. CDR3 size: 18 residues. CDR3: CASSLARTSGRVTGELFF. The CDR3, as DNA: TGTGCCAGCAGCTTAGCCCGGACTAGCGGGAGGGTCACCGGGGAGCTGTTTTTT.

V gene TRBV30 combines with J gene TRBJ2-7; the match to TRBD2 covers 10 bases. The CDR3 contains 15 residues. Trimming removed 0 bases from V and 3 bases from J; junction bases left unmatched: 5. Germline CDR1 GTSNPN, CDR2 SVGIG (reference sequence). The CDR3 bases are TGTGCCTGGAGTGTCGGACTAGCGGCTAACTACGAGCAGTACTTC. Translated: CAWSVGLAANYEQYF. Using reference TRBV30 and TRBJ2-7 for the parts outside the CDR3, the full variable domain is SQTIHQWPATLVQPVGSPLSLECTVEGTSNPNLYWYRQAAGRGLQLLFYSVGIGQISSEVPQNLSASRPQDRQFILSSKKLLLSDSGFYLCAWSVGLAANYEQYFGPGTRLTVT.

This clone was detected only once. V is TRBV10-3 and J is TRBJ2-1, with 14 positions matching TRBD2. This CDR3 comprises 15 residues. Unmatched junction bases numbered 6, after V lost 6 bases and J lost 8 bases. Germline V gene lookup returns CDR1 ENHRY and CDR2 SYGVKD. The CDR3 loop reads CAISPGLAGVDEQFF. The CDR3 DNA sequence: TGTGCCATCAGCCCGGGACTAGCGGGAGTCGATGAGCAGTTCTTC.

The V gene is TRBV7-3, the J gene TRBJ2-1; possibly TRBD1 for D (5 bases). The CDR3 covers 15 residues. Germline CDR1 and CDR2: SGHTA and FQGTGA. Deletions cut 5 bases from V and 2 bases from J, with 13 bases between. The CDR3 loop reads CASSIQAAAYNEQFF. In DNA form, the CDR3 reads TGTGCCAGCAGCATACAGGCAGCAGCCTACAATGAGCAGTTCTTC.

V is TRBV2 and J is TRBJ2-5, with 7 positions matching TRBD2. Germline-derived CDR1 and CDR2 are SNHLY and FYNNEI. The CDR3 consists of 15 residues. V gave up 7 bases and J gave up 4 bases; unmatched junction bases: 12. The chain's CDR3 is CASTAPLGGRETQYF. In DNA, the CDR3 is TGTGCCAGCACCGCCCCCCTTGGCGGGAGAGAGACCCAGTACTTC.

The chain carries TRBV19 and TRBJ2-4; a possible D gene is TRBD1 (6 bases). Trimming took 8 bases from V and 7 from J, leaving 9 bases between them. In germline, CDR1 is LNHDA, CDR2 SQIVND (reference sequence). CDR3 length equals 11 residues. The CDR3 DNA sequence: TGTGCCAGTGGGGGCGGGAACATTCAGTACTTC. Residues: CASGGGNIQYF.

CDR3 DNA: TGTGCCATCAGGGGACAGGAGCAAGAGACCCAGTACTTC. Translation: CAIRGQEQETQYF. The chain uses TRBV10-3 and TRBJ2-5; the match to TRBD1 covers 8 bases. Germline loops: CDR1 ENHRY, CDR2 SYGVKD. V shed 6 bases, J shed 2 bases, and the junction held 2 bases outside the gene matches. This CDR3 comprises 13 residues.

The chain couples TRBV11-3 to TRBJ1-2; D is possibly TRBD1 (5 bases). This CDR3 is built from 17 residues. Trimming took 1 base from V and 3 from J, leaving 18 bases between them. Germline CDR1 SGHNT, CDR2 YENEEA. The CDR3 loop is CASSLVSYGGSDYGYTF. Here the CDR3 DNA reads TGTGCCAGCAGCTTAGTTTCCTATGGGGGGTCGGACTATGGCTACACCTTC.

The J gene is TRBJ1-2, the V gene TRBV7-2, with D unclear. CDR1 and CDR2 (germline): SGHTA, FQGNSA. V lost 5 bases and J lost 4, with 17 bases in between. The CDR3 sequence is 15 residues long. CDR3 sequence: CASSPRGSGSYGYTF. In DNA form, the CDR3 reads TGTGCCAGCAGCCCAAGAGGAAGCGGATCCTATGGCTACACCTTC. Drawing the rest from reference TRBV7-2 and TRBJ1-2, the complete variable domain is GAGVSQSPSNKVTEKGKDVELRCDPISGHTALYWYRQSLGQGLEFLIYFQGNSAPDKSGLPSDRFSAERTGGSVSTLTIQRTQQEDSAVYLCASSPRGSGSYGYTFGSGTRLTVV.

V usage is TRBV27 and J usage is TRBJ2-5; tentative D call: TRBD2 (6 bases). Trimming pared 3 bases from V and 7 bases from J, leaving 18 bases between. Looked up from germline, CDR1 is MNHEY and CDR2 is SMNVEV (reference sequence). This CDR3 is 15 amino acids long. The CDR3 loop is CASSFNVGGIMTQYF. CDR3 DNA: TGTGCCAGCAGTTTTAATGTCGGAGGGATCATGACCCAGTACTTC.

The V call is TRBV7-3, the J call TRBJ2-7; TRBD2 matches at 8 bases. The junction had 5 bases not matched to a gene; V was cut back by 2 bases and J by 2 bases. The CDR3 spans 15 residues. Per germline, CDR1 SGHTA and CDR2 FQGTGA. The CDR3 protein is CASSLYSGATYEQYF. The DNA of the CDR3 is TGTGCCAGCAGCTTATATAGCGGGGCTACCTACGAGCAGTACTTC.